These 32 T cell receptor beta chains came from one sample sequenced in a study of shared clonotypes between healthy human individuals. This table comes from immunoSEQ multiplex PCR, and its TCRdb copy is limited to in-frame clones, with some not included. The repertoire includes fewer than 600,000 clones, 60% to 85% of them detected once, and around 13% sits in the top ten. Sequences were obtained from PBMCs. These receptors came from a woman in her 40s in good health. Some clones in this sample may be carry-over from other donors' samples.

The chain joins TRBV5-6 to TRBJ1-1; TRBD1 matches 9 bases. V lost 4 bases, J lost 3 bases, and 10 bases stayed unmatched. The CDR3 has 16 residues. Germline V CDR1 and CDR2: SGHDT, YYEEEE. In nucleotides, the CDR3 is TGTGCCAGCAGCAGGACTCCTGGGACAGGGTACACTGAAGCTTTCTTT. Encoded protein: CASSRTPGTGYTEAFF.

Of note for this clone: One end of the junction is discordant with germline, which a read error may explain. Other nucleotide sequences in the sample specify the same CDR3. This chain uses TRBV2 with TRBJ2-2; D gene uncertain. Germline V gives CDR1 SNHLY, CDR2 FYNNEI. The CDR3 consists of 14 residues. CDR3 DNA sequence: TGTGCCAGCAGGGAAGGGCTTAACACCGGGGAGCTGTTTTTT. It yields the protein CASREGLNTGELFF.

This chain uses TRBV4-3 with TRBJ2-3; D not certain. Looked up from germline, CDR1 is LGHNA and CDR2 is YSLEER. The ends were cut back, 0 bases at V and 5 bases at J, with 6 bases in the middle. This CDR3 region has 13 residues. CDR3 nucleotide sequence: TGCGCCAGCAGCCAAGATGCCCGAGATACGCAGTATTTT. This gives the protein CASSQDARDTQYF.

The V call is TRBV7-9, the J call TRBJ2-7; TRBD1 is a possible D gene (6 bases). V lost 5 bases and J lost 5, with 16 bases in between. This CDR3 has 14 residues. Germline CDR1 is SEHNR and CDR2 is FQNEAQ (reference sequence). The CDR3 DNA is TGTGCCAGCAGCCCAGAAGGGGGTTGGGACGAGCAGTACTTC. As protein: CASSPEGGWDEQYF.

The chain uses TRBV11-2 and TRBJ1-3; D unclear. CDR3 length equals 14 residues. V was shortened by 4 bases and J by 7 bases, with 14 bases between the two germline ends. Germline V gives CDR1 SGHAT, CDR2 FQNNGV. This chain's CDR3 is CASSSDSSGNTIYF. The CDR3, as DNA: TGTGCCAGCAGCTCGGACTCCTCGGGGAACACCATATATTTT.

This clone appeared a few times. In DNA form, the CDR3 reads TGTGCCAGCACTTGGGGACTAGCTTCCGGGGAGCTGTTTTTT. Its translation is CASTWGLASGELFF. V usage is TRBV6-1 and J usage is TRBJ2-2, with 9 bases lining up with TRBD2. Germline values: CDR1 MNHNS, CDR2 SASEGT. J gave up 6 bases and V 7 bases, and 6 bases lay outside the gene matches. The CDR3 has 14 residues.

The sample holds a few counts of this clone. The genes are TRBV6-5 and TRBJ1-2; possibly TRBD1 for D (6 bases). V lost 6 bases and J 3 bases, leaving 11 bases between the germline ends. The CDR3 has 13 residues. The germline V gene has CDR1 MNHEY and CDR2 SVGAGI. The CDR3 DNA sequence: TGTGCCAGCAGGCGGGGGGCCGACTATGGCTACACCTTC. As protein: CASRRGADYGYTF.

The rearrangement joins TRBV5-1 to TRBJ1-4; D may be TRBD1 (5 bases). Between the trimmed V and J ends, which lost 4 bases and 4 bases, there was a span of 14 bases. The CDR3 has 15 amino acids. The V gene's germline CDR1 is SGHRS and CDR2 YFSETQ. The CDR3 sequence: CASSPGGYGNEKLFF. CDR3 coding DNA: TGCGCCAGCAGCCCCGGGGGGTATGGTAATGAAAAACTGTTTTTT. The variable domain in full, with the rest retrieved from reference TRBV5-1 and TRBJ1-4, is KAGVTQTPRYLIKTRGQQVTLSCSPISGHRSVSWYQQTPGQGLQFLFEYFSETQRNKGNFPGRFSGRQFSNSRSEMNVSTLELGDSALYLCASSPGGYGNEKLFFGSGTQLSVL.

The chain is built from TRBV27 and TRBJ2-7, with D possibly matching TRBD2 (6 bases). Trimming pared 5 bases from V and 4 bases from J, leaving 12 bases between. Germline loops: CDR1 MNHEY, CDR2 SMNVEV (reference sequence). The CDR3 covers 13 residues. CDR3 sequence reads: CASSRLVGYEQYF. In DNA form, the CDR3 reads TGTGCCAGCAGTCGACTAGTGGGGTACGAGCAGTACTTC.

The chain is built from TRBV4-2 and TRBJ2-3; tentatively, D is TRBD2 (5 bases). With 4 bases removed from V and 5 bases from J, the gap between germline ends came to 19 bases. There are 16 residues in the CDR3. Germline V gene sequence: CDR1 LGHNA, CDR2 YNFKEQ. CDR3 nucleotide sequence: TGTGCCAGCAGCCCCCGAGGGATTGCACGTGAAGATACGCAGTATTTT. It encodes CASSPRGIAREDTQYF.

This clone was seen a single time. The genes are TRBV5-4 and TRBJ2-7, with 13 bases lining up with TRBD2. CDR1 and CDR2 from the germline V gene are SGHNT and YYREEE (reference sequence). The CDR3 runs to 15 residues. The junction had 4 bases not matched to a gene; V was cut back by 2 bases and J by 5 bases. CDR3 sequence reads: CASSLLAGGVNEQYF. CDR3 coding DNA: TGTGCCAGCAGCTTACTAGCGGGAGGGGTCAACGAGCAGTACTTC. Filled out from reference TRBV5-4 and TRBJ2-7, the complete variable domain reads ETGVTQSPTHLIKTRGQQVTLRCSSQSGHNTVSWYQQALGQGPQFIFQYYREEENGRGNFPPRFSGLQFPNYSSELNVNALELDDSALYLCASSLLAGGVNEQYFGPGTRLTVT.

The V call is TRBV6-5, the J call TRBJ2-1; 7 nucleotides line up with TRBD2. V shed 0 bases, J shed 2 bases, and the junction held 4 bases outside the gene matches. Germline-derived CDR1 and CDR2 are MNHEY and SVGAGI. This CDR3 has 16 residues. CDR3 bases: TGTGCCAGCAGTTACTCGGGAGGGACGACCTACAATGAGCAGTTCTTC. Translated: CASSYSGGTTYNEQFF.

The rearrangement joins TRBV7-2 to TRBJ2-5, with D perhaps assigned TRBD1 or TRBD2 (5 bases each). Germline lookup yields CDR1 SGHTA and CDR2 FQGNSA. V lost 3 bases and J 3 bases, leaving 11 bases between the germline ends. There are 14 residues in the CDR3. CDR3 DNA: TGTGCCAGCAGCTTGTGGGGGACGGAAGAGACCCAGTACTTC. Its protein is CASSLWGTEETQYF. Drawing the rest from reference TRBV7-2 and TRBJ2-5, the complete variable domain is GAGVSQSPSNKVTEKGKDVELRCDPISGHTALYWYRQSLGQGLEFLIYFQGNSAPDKSGLPSDRFSAERTGGSVSTLTIQRTQQEDSAVYLCASSLWGTEETQYFGPGTRLLVL.

The chain couples TRBV30 to TRBJ2-7, with a possible D match to TRBD2 (5 bases). The germline gives CDR1 GTSNPN, CDR2 SVGIG (reference sequence). The V gene lost 1 base and the J gene lost 2 bases, with 9 bases spanning the gap. The CDR3 sequence is 13 residues long. The CDR3 loop reads CAWSGGPTYEQYF. CDR3 coding DNA: TGTGCCTGGAGTGGAGGGCCCACCTACGAGCAGTACTTC. The full variable domain, its missing parts supplied by reference TRBV30 and TRBJ2-7, is SQTIHQWPATLVQPVGSPLSLECTVEGTSNPNLYWYRQAAGRGLQLLFYSVGIGQISSEVPQNLSASRPQDRQFILSSKKLLLSDSGFYLCAWSGGPTYEQYFGPGTRLTVT.

This chain joins TRBV5-1 and TRBJ2-1, with D perhaps matching TRBD2 (5 bases). The CDR3 runs to 12 residues. Germline assignment: CDR1 SGHRS and CDR2 YFSETQ. V was cut by 4 bases and J by 5 bases, with 7 bases left in between. DNA of the CDR3: TGCGCCAGCAGCCGGACTCACAATGAGCAGTTCTTC. This gives the protein CASSRTHNEQFF.

For this clone: Other DNA sequences in this specimen translate into the identical CDR3. The gene calls are TRBV5-1 and TRBJ2-3, with D perhaps matching TRBD1 (6 bases). V was shortened by 4 bases and J by 3 bases, with 9 bases between the two germline ends. Germline-derived CDR1 and CDR2 are SGHRS and YFSETQ. This CDR3 comprises 13 residues. The CDR3 region has the DNA TGCGCCAGCAGCGGAACAGGGACAGATACGCAGTATTTT. This translates into CASSGTGTDTQYF.

V is TRBV18 and J is TRBJ2-3; D gene ambiguous. This CDR3 spans 15 amino acids. V shed 5 bases and J shed 0 bases, with 12 bases lying between them. The germline gives CDR1 KGHSH, CDR2 LQKENI. CDR3 bases: TGTGCCAGCTCATTGGACGTTTCTAGCACAGATACGCAGTATTTT. Translating gives CASSLDVSSTDTQYF. The variable domain in full, with the rest retrieved from reference TRBV18 and TRBJ2-3, is NAGVMQNPRHLVRRRGQEARLRCSPMKGHSHVYWYRQLPEEGLKFMVYLQKENIIDESGMPKERFSAEFPKEGPSILRIQQVVRGDSAAYFCASSLDVSSTDTQYFGPGTRLTVL.

This clone has just a few counts. CDR3 residues: CASSHWGQDSPLHF. CDR3 coding DNA: TGTGCCAGCAGCCATTGGGGACAGGATTCACCCCTCCACTTT. This chain joins TRBV14 and TRBJ1-6; the match to TRBD1 covers 8 bases. Looked up from germline, CDR1 is SGHDN and CDR2 is FVKESK. J was trimmed by 8 bases and V by 3 bases; bases with no gene match: 3. The CDR3 length is 14 residues.

The chain employs TRBV19 and TRBJ1-1; D unclear. V lost 5 bases, J lost 1 base, and 5 bases lay in between. Looked up from germline, CDR1 is LNHDA and CDR2 is SQIVND (reference sequence). This CDR3 spans 12 amino acids. The CDR3 here is CASSDPNTEAFF. The CDR3 nucleotides read TGTGCCAGTAGTGATCCGAACACTGAAGCTTTCTTT.

The rearrangement links TRBV7-9 to TRBJ2-1; tentatively, D is TRBD2 (6 bases). This CDR3 spans 15 amino acids. V lost 6 bases to trimming and J lost 2 bases, with 14 bases between them. Germline CDR1 is SEHNR and CDR2 is FQNEAQ (reference sequence). The DNA for the CDR3 is TGTGCCAGCAGTTCGCGGGACTTCACCTACAATGAGCAGTTCTTC. It codes for CASSSRDFTYNEQFF.

The chain joins TRBV27 to TRBJ1-2, with D maybe TRBD1 (6 bases). The CDR3 has 15 amino acids. The germline V gene has CDR1 MNHEY and CDR2 SMNVEV (reference sequence). V lost 1 base, J lost 0 bases, and 9 bases lay in between. CDR3 sequence (DNA): TGTGCCAGCAGTTTATGGGGGGCCGCTAACTATGGCTACACCTTC. It specifies CASSLWGAANYGYTF.

The rearrangement uses TRBV2 and TRBJ2-7; maybe TRBD1 (7 bases). The CDR3 runs 12 residues. The germline V gene encodes CDR1 SNHLY and CDR2 FYNNEI. V dropped 6 bases and J dropped 4 bases, with 10 bases sitting between them. CDR3 protein: CASSRGRYEQYF. CDR3 DNA: TGTGCCAGCAGCAGGGGGAGGTACGAGCAGTACTTC.

This clone occurred a few times. V is TRBV6-1 and J is TRBJ1-5; a possible D gene is TRBD1 (5 bases). The CDR3 totals 14 residues. Germline CDR1 reads MNHNS; CDR2 reads SASEGT. The V gene lost 4 bases and the J gene lost 7 bases, with 14 bases spanning the gap. The CDR3 DNA follows: TGTGCCAGCAGTGGAGTGGGGGGGAACCAGCCCCAGCATTTT. Translating gives CASSGVGGNQPQHF.

The V call is TRBV10-3, the J call TRBJ2-4; D might be TRBD1 (6 bases). From germline, CDR1 is ENHRY and CDR2 SYGVKD. Trimming removed 5 bases from V and 10 bases from J, with 21 bases in between. The CDR3 sequence is 15 residues long. CDR3 coding DNA: TGTGCCATCAGTATAACACAGGGCCCAGAGGCTATTCAGTACTTC. This encodes CAISITQGPEAIQYF.

This sequence joins TRBV25-1 and TRBJ2-1, with D possibly being TRBD2 (5 bases). The germline gives CDR1 MGHDK, CDR2 SYGVNS. The V gene lost 3 bases and the J gene lost 0 bases, with 9 bases spanning the gap. This CDR3 is 15 amino acids long. CDR3 sequence reads: CASSDPGSSYNEQFF. The CDR3 nucleotides read TGTGCCAGCAGTGATCCGGGGAGCTCCTACAATGAGCAGTTCTTC.

V is TRBV12-1 and J is TRBJ2-7; the table calls TRBD2, which could not be checked here. TRBV12-1 constitutes a pseudogene. CDR3 length: 17 residues. The CDR3 loop is CASSLSVREDKCYEQYF. CDR3 nucleotide sequence: TGTGCCAGCAGCCTTTCGGTGCGGGAGGACAAGTGCTACGAGCAGTACTTC.

For this clone: The germline gene is not matched at one end of the junction; a read error may be the cause. The V and J genes are TRBV4-1 and TRBJ2-3, with 8 bases aligning to TRBD2. Germline V gene data show CDR1 as MGHRA and CDR2 as YSYEKL. The CDR3 consists of 15 residues. As DNA, the CDR3 is TGCGCCAGCAGTCAAGCGGGAGCATCTACAGATACGCAGTATTTT. Its protein is CASSQAGASTDTQYF.

CDR3 sequence (DNA): TGTGCCAGCAGTCCACTCGCTAATGAGCAGTTCTTC. Residues: CASSPLANEQFF. V is TRBV28 and J is TRBJ2-1; D call uncertain. Trimming removed 5 bases at V and 7 bases at J, with 9 bases between. This CDR3 region has 12 residues. CDR1 MDHEN and CDR2 SYDVKM come from the germline V gene.

V and J are TRBV18 and TRBJ2-7, with D perhaps matching TRBD2 (5 bases). V lost 1 base to trimming and J lost 0 bases, with 13 bases between them. From germline, CDR1 is KGHSH and CDR2 LQKENI. This CDR3 spans 16 amino acids. The CDR3: CASSPRPTGVSYEQYF. DNA for the CDR3: TGTGCCAGCTCACCACGGCCAACCGGGGTCTCCTACGAGCAGTACTTC.

This clone was found a few times. The chain recombines TRBV7-9 with TRBJ1-4, with TRBD1 matching over 8 bases. V was pared by 5 bases and J by 7 bases, with 6 bases of the junction left unmatched. This CDR3 spans 14 amino acids. Germline lookup yields CDR1 SEHNR and CDR2 FQNEAQ (reference sequence). CDR3 sequence (DNA): TGTGCCAGCAGCCAAGGACAGGGAAGTGAAAAACTGTTTTTT. Amino acids: CASSQGQGSEKLFF.

Only one count was recorded for this clone. This sample includes further DNA sequences coding for the same CDR3. The genes are TRBV9 and TRBJ2-7; maybe TRBD2 (6 bases). There are 14 residues in the CDR3. Germline V gene data show CDR1 as SGDLS and CDR2 as YYNGEE. V lost 0 bases, J lost 0 bases, and 7 bases lay in between. CDR3 coding DNA: TGTGCCAGCAGCGTAGTCGGGAGCTCCTACGAGCAGTACTTC. Translated: CASSVVGSSYEQYF.

The CDR3 reads CASSPKGLSSNQPQHF. Written as DNA, the CDR3 is TGTGCCAGCAGCCCGAAGGGGCTAAGCAGCAATCAGCCCCAGCATTTT. This chain joins TRBV7-9 and TRBJ1-5; tentatively, D is TRBD1 (5 bases). Trimming cost V 5 bases and J 1 base, with 15 bases left between them. Germline V gene data show CDR1 as SEHNR and CDR2 as FQNEAQ (reference sequence). The CDR3 is made up of 16 amino acids.